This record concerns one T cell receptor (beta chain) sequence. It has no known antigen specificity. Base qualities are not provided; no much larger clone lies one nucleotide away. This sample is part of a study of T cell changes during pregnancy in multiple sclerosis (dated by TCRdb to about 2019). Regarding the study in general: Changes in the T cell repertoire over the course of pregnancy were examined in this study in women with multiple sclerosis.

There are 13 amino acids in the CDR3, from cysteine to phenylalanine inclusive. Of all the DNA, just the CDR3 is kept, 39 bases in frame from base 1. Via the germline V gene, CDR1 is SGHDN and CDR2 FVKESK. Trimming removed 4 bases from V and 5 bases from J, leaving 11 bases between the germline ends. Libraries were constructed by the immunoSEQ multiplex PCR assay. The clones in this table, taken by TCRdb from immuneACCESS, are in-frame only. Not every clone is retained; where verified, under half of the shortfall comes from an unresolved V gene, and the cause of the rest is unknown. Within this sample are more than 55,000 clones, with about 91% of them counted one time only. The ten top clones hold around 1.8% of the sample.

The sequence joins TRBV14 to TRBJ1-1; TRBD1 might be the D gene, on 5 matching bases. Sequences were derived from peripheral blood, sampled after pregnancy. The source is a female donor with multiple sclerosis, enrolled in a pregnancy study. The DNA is TGTGCCAGCAGCCGAGCGGGGCAAACTGAAGCTTTCTTT. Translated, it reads CASSRAGQTEAFF.